The present T cell receptor beta chain was sequenced within a study of OX40 agonist ivuxolimab in advanced cancers. The overall study: Subjects had a mean age of around 60 years, with a range of roughly 20 to 80; about 83% were male. Points from the study as a whole: Circulating CD4+ and CD8+ T cells showed clonal expansion by week 6 at 0.1 to 3.0 mg/kg.

As concerns this clone: Antigen unknown.

The repertoire was sequenced with immunoSEQ multiplex PCR; TCRdb's copy has only in-frame clones and lacks some. The sample holds tens of thousands of clones; more than 75% are singletons and the top ten take 0.25% to 0.4%. V lost 3 bases, J lost 0 bases, and 16 bases lay in between. Germline CDR1 is SGHNT and CDR2 is YYREEE (reference sequence). The CDR3 is made up of 17 amino acids. Exclusion applied to patients with autoimmune disease history or systemic immunosuppression. The material was CD4+ or CD8+ T cells sorted from blood, obtained in a trial of the OX40 agonist ivuxolimab. The source is an adult with an advanced solid tumor such as melanoma, head and neck, liver or kidney cancer. This chain uses TRBV5-4 with TRBJ1-3; tentative D call: TRBD1 (5 bases). CDR3 residues: CASSSGGVLHSGNTIYF. As DNA, the CDR3 is TGTGCCAGCAGCTCGGGGGGGGTCTTGCACTCTGGAAACACCATATATTTT.